One sample yielded the 15 T cell receptor beta chains listed below, sequenced in a study of cytomegalovirus exposure and HLA in healthy donors. In the PCR, 60 Vbeta and 13 Jbeta primers were used. The assay was immunoSEQ multiplex PCR, and TCRdb's table has in-frame clones only and misses some. The repertoire holds about 160,000 clones, with just under 80% as singletons. Sequencing input: PBMCs. Receptors originate from a woman aged 50 to 65 in good health and CMV-seronegative.

The genes are TRBV2 and TRBJ2-1; 13 positions agree with TRBD2. Looked up from germline, CDR1 is SNHLY and CDR2 is FYNNEI. Trimming at V came to 9 bases and at J to 10 bases, leaving 15 bases not matched to a gene. There are 16 residues in the CDR3. DNA for the CDR3: TGTGCCAGGGAGCTCCTGGGACTAGCGGGGAAGGGGGAGCAGTTCTTC. Translation: CARELLGLAGKGEQFF.

The chain couples TRBV15 to TRBJ1-4; 7 bases line up with TRBD1. The germline V gene encodes CDR1 LNHNV and CDR2 YYDKDF (reference sequence). V was pared by 0 bases and J by 7 bases, with 5 bases of the junction left unmatched. The length of the CDR3 is 15 residues. CDR3: CATSRDQGQVEKLFF. The CDR3 nucleotides are TGTGCCACCAGCAGAGATCAAGGACAGGTTGAAAAACTGTTTTTT.

The chain recombines TRBV4-3 with TRBJ2-1; 9 bases map to TRBD2. V was clipped by 4 bases and J by 3 bases; unmatched bases: 10. In germline, CDR1 is LGHNA, CDR2 YSLEER. This CDR3 contains 17 residues. In nucleotides, the CDR3 is TGCGCCAGCAGCCCCGGGGGCGGGAGGGCCGGCTACAATGAGCAGTTCTTC. As protein: CASSPGGGRAGYNEQFF.

The V call is TRBV7-3, the J call TRBJ2-1; 10 bases match TRBD2. The CDR3 runs to 20 residues. V lost 5 bases and J lost 1; bases outside the gene matches: 17. Germline CDR1 and CDR2: SGHTA and FQGTGA. The CDR3, as DNA: TGTGCCAGCAGCCCCCTTGTGTCTAGCGGGAGAGGGAGGTCCTACAATGAGCAGTTCTTC. Translated, it gives CASSPLVSSGRGRSYNEQFF.

This chain connects TRBV4-2 to TRBJ1-5; 7 positions agree with TRBD1. The CDR3 extends over 16 amino acids. Trimming cost V 3 bases and J 0 bases; bases outside gene matches: 5. The germline gives CDR1 LGHNA, CDR2 YNFKEQ. The CDR3 DNA sequence: TGTGCCAGCAGCCATGGACAGGCCCTTAGCAATCAGCCCCAGCATTTT. It is translated as CASSHGQALSNQPQHF.

This chain connects TRBV19 to TRBJ2-5; 10 nucleotides agree with TRBD2. This CDR3 contains 17 residues. V lost 4 bases and J lost 0; bases outside the gene matches: 8. Germline assignment: CDR1 LNHDA and CDR2 SQIVND (reference sequence). CDR3 sequence: CASSTAALAGYQETQYF. DNA for the CDR3: TGTGCCAGTAGTACCGCCGCACTAGCGGGGTACCAAGAGACCCAGTACTTC.

This clone showed up just once. The chain links TRBV7-9 to TRBJ2-1, with 7 bases that match TRBD2. This CDR3 contains 14 residues. CDR1 is SEHNR and CDR2 is FQNEAQ in the germline V gene (reference sequence). V trimming: 2 bases; J trimming: 7 bases; junction bases outside the gene matches: 5. CDR3 in DNA: TGTGCCAGCAGCTTAATGTCGGGAGGTAATGAGCAGTTCTTC. Its protein product is CASSLMSGGNEQFF.

The CDR3 DNA sequence: TGTGCCAGCAGTTTACGGAAAGATAGCGGGGGGGCGACCGGTGAGCAGTTCTTC. As protein: CASSLRKDSGGATGEQFF. V is TRBV28 and J is TRBJ2-1; TRBD2 matches at 11 bases. Germline-derived CDR1 and CDR2 are MDHEN and SYDVKM. CDR3 size: 18 residues. V shed 2 bases, J shed 9 bases, and the junction held 15 bases outside the gene matches.

V usage is TRBV15 and J usage is TRBJ1-1; D is possibly TRBD1 (5 bases). The CDR3 consists of 14 residues. Trimming shortened V by 1 base and J by 6 bases, and 12 bases separated the two germline ends. The germline gives CDR1 LNHNV, CDR2 YYDKDF (reference sequence). DNA of the CDR3: TGTGCCACCAGCAGAGTCCAGGGATTCGCTGAAGCTTTCTTT. It codes for CATSRVQGFAEAFF.

The chain links TRBV19 to TRBJ2-5, with a weak D call TRBD1 (6 bases). The germline CDR1 and CDR2 sequences are LNHDA and SQIVND (reference sequence). Trimming cost V 5 bases and J 3 bases, with 19 bases left between them. This CDR3 has 16 residues. The CDR3 loop is CASSSRTGFHEETQYF. CDR3 in DNA: TGTGCCAGTAGTTCCCGAACAGGGTTCCATGAAGAGACCCAGTACTTC.

There are a few counts of this clone. This chain uses TRBV23-1 with TRBJ1-6; tentative D call: TRBD1 (5 bases). Being an ORF, TRBV23-1 has a function that is uncertain. Trimming left V 7 bases short and J 10 bases short, with 11 bases between. The CDR3 runs to 12 residues. The CDR3 is CASTGFGSPLHF. For the CDR3, the DNA is TGCGCCAGCACAGGGTTTGGGTCACCCCTCCACTTT.

The rearrangement uses TRBV5-1 and TRBJ2-7; D is perhaps TRBD2 (6 bases). The CDR3 consists of 14 residues. Per germline, CDR1 SGHRS and CDR2 YFSETQ. The V gene lost 4 bases and the J gene lost 6 bases, with 17 bases spanning the gap. The CDR3 region has the DNA TGCGCCAGCAGCCCCTCGGGGGACCGCATCGAGCAGTACTTC. It is translated as CASSPSGDRIEQYF.

The chain is built from TRBV7-8 and TRBJ1-1, with TRBD1 matching over 7 bases. Germline V CDR1 and CDR2: SGHVS, FQNEAQ. After removal of 5 bases from V and 4 bases from J, the junction contained 7 bases not matched to a gene. This CDR3 has 14 residues. The CDR3 nucleotides are TGTGCCAGCAGCACCAGACAGGGCGCCACTGAAGCTTTCTTT. It yields the protein CASSTRQGATEAFF. Based on the CDR3 plus reference TRBV7-8 and TRBJ1-1, the full variable domain is GAGVSQSPRYKVAKRGQDVALRCDPISGHVSLFWYQQALGQGPEFLTYFQNEAQLDKSGLPSDRFFAERPEGSVSTLKIQRTQQEDSAVYLCASSTRQGATEAFFGQGTRLTVV.

The V call is TRBV5-1, the J call TRBJ2-1; TRBD2 aligns across 9 bases. The CDR3 is 17 amino acids. Trimming took 2 bases from V and 4 from J; bases not matched to a gene: 10. Per the germline V gene, CDR1 is SGHRS and CDR2 is YFSETQ. The DNA of the CDR3 is TGCGCCAGCAGCTTTGACAGCGGACTAGCGTTGTACAATGAGCAGTTCTTC. Translated: CASSFDSGLALYNEQFF.

The V and J genes are TRBV16 and TRBJ1-1; TRBD1 matches 9 bases. The V segment lost 2 bases and the J segment 7 bases; nucleotides outside the gene matches: 14. Germline V gene lookup returns CDR1 KGHSY and CDR2 FQNENV. CDR3 length equals 17 residues. The CDR3: CASSQGLGQGKSREAFF. The DNA of the CDR3 is TGTGCCAGCAGCCAAGGACTAGGACAGGGGAAATCACGTGAAGCTTTCTTT.